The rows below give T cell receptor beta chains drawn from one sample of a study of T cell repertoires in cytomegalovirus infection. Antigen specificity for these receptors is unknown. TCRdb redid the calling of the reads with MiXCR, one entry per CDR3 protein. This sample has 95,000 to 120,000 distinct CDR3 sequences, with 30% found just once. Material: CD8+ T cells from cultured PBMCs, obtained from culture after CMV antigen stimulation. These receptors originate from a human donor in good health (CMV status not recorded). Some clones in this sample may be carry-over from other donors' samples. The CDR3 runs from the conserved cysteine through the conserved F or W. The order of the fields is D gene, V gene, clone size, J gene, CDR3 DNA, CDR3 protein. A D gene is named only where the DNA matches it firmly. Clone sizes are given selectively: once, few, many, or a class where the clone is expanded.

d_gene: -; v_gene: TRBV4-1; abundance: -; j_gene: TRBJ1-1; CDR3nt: TGCGCCAGCAGCCAAGAGTTCAGGGGAGGAAACACTGAAGCTTTCTTT; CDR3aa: CASSQEFRGGNTEAFF
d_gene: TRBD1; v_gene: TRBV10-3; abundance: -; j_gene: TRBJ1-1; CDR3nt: TGTGCCACCACGGGACAGCCGAACACTGAAGCTTTCTTT; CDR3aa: CATTGQPNTEAFF
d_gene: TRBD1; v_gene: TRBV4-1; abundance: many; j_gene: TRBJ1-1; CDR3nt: TGCGCCAGCAGCCATGGGGACAGGGGCCTCACTGAAGCTTTCTTT; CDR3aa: CASSHGDRGLTEAFF
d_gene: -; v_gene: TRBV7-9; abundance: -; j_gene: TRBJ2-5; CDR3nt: TGTGCCAGCAGCTTAGGGGGGGCGCAGGGCCAAGAGACCCAGTACTTC; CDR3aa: CASSLGGAQGQETQYF
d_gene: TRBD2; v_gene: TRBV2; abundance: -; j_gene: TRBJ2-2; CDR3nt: TGTGCCAGCAGGACTAGCGGGGGCTTGAACACCGGGGAGCTGTTTTTT; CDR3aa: CASRTSGGLNTGELFF
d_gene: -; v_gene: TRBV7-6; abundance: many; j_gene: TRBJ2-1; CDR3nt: TGTGCCAGCAGCCCCACCGGGGACACTTCAAATGAGCAGTTCTTC; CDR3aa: CASSPTGDTSNEQFF
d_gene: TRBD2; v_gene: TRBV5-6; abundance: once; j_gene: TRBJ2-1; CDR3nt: TGTGCCAGCAACCGCGGGGGGACCTACAATGAGCAGTTCTTC; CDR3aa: CASNRGGTYNEQFF
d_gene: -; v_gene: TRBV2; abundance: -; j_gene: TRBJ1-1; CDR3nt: TGTGCCAGCAGCGGCAGGGGCCTCACTGAAGCTTTCTTT; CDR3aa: CASSGRGLTEAFF
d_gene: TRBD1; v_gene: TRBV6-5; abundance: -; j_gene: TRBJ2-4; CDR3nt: TGTGCCAGCAGTGAGGGGACAGAAAAAAACATTCAGTACTTC; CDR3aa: CASSEGTEKNIQYF
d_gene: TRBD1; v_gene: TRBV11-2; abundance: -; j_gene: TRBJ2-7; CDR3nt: TGTGCCAGCAGCCCATGGACAGGGCCCTACGAGCAGTACTTC; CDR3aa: CASSPWTGPYEQYF
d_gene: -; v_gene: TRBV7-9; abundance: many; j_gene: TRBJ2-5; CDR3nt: TGTGCCAGCAGCCGCAAGTACCAAGAGACCCAGTACTTC; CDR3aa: CASSRKYQETQYF
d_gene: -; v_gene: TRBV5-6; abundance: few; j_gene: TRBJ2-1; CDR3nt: TGTGCCAGCAGCTTGGGGCCGGGACTGTCACTTGAGCAGTTCTTC; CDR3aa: CASSLGPGLSLEQFF
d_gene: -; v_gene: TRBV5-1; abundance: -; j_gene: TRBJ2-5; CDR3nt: TGCGCCAGCAGCTTGCATATGCTGGGATTGTGGGACGGAGAAGAGACCCAGTACTTC; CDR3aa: CASSLHMLGLWDGEETQYF